The 22 T cell receptor beta chains reported below all come from one sample, sequenced in a study of a mutant IDH1 vaccine in newly diagnosed glioma. Indicated time point: week 35, safety follow-up. With topical imiquimod, each dose of the vaccine consisted of 300 ug of mutant IDH1 20-mer peptide. Which antigens these TCRs recognize remains unknown. Here immunoSEQ multiplex PCR was the method, and the copy in TCRdb shows in-frame clones only, minus some. Of fewer than 70,000 clones listed, about 88% were seen once; the top ten hold approximately 2%. The material sequenced was PBMCs, taken from a glioma patient whose treatment included an IDH1 peptide vaccine. The receptors here all came from a man in his thirties or forties with glioma.

With respect to this clone: One end of the junction varies from germline; a read error may be responsible. The gene calls are TRBV7-9 and TRBJ2-6; possibly TRBD1 for D (6 bases). The CDR3 spans 17 residues. Looked up from germline, CDR1 is SEHNR and CDR2 is FQNEAQ (reference sequence). CDR3 nucleotides: TGCCCTTCCCTCCACAGGGATATTTACTCTGGGGCCAACGTCCTGACTTTC. This sequence encodes CPSLHRDIYSGANVLTF.

The chain couples TRBV6-6 to TRBJ2-7; perhaps TRBD2 as D (6 bases). Germline V lookup: CDR1 MNHNY, CDR2 SVGAGI (reference sequence). This CDR3 is built from 14 residues. V shed 5 bases and J shed 4 bases, with 15 bases lying between them. The CDR3 nucleotides are TGTGCCAGCAGTGCTCTGGGCGGGACTTACGAGCAGTACTTC. It translates to CASSALGGTYEQYF.

V usage is TRBV10-3 and J usage is TRBJ2-6; the D is unclear. Germline-derived CDR1 and CDR2 are ENHRY and SYGVKD. The ends were cut back, 4 bases at V and 2 bases at J, with 9 bases in the middle. This CDR3 comprises 15 residues. CDR3 residues: CAISVVGPGANVLTF. The CDR3, as DNA: TGTGCCATCAGTGTGGTAGGGCCTGGGGCCAACGTCCTGACTTTC.

The CDR3 loop reads CAWQHRHEAFF. DNA for the CDR3: TGTGCCTGGCAACACAGGCATGAAGCTTTCTTT. The genes are TRBV30 and TRBJ1-1; weak D call: TRBD1 (5 bases). V lost 5 bases to trimming and J lost 7 bases, with 11 bases between them. The CDR3 has 11 amino acids. CDR1 and CDR2 (germline): GTSNPN, SVGIG (reference sequence).

This clone was recorded a few times. This chain joins TRBV5-6 and TRBJ1-5, with 10 positions matching TRBD1. The trim removed 4 bases at V and 6 bases at J, leaving 7 bases unmatched. The CDR3 has 15 residues. Germline V CDR1 and CDR2: SGHDT, YYEEEE. The CDR3 bases are TGTGCCAGCAGCCGCGGGACAGGGGAGAGTCAGCCCCAGCATTTT. This translates into CASSRGTGESQPQHF.

This clone came up once. The chain is built from TRBV7-2 and TRBJ1-1, with 7 bases identical to TRBD1. The V segment lost 6 bases and the J segment 7 bases; nucleotides outside the gene matches: 14. The germline V gene has CDR1 SGHTA and CDR2 FQGNSA. The CDR3 spans 15 residues. CDR3 sequence: CASRLYRGGDSEAFF. The CDR3 DNA sequence: TGTGCCAGCAGACTATACCGAGGTGGGGACAGTGAAGCTTTCTTT.

This chain links TRBV6-1 with TRBJ1-2; 10 positions match TRBD1. Looked up from germline, CDR1 is MNHNS and CDR2 is SASEGT. V gave up 5 bases and J gave up 2 bases; unmatched junction bases: 5. The CDR3 is made up of 15 amino acids. CDR3: CASSQGTGANYGYTF. CDR3 DNA sequence: TGTGCCAGCAGTCAAGGGACAGGGGCGAACTATGGCTACACCTTC.

The rearrangement links TRBV19 to TRBJ2-3, with D perhaps assigned TRBD1 or TRBD2 (6 bases each). Germline V gene sequence: CDR1 LNHDA, CDR2 SQIVND (reference sequence). Trimming left V 0 bases short and J 3 bases short, with 16 bases between. There are 17 residues in the CDR3. This chain's CDR3 is CASSIDRRGYRTDTQYF. In nucleotides, the CDR3 is TGTGCCAGTAGTATAGACCGGAGGGGGTATAGGACAGATACGCAGTATTTT. The full variable domain, completed using reference TRBV19 and TRBJ2-3, is DGGITQSPKYLFRKEGQNVTLSCEQNLNHDAMYWYRQDPGQGLRLIYYSQIVNDFQKGDIAEGYSVSREKKESFPLTVTSAQKNPTAFYLCASSIDRRGYRTDTQYFGPGTRLTVL.

The chain uses TRBV9 and TRBJ1-4; perhaps TRBD1 as D (5 bases). Trimming removed 4 bases from V and 1 base from J, with 8 bases in between. CDR3 length equals 14 residues. Germline V gives CDR1 SGDLS, CDR2 YYNGEE. The CDR3, as DNA: TGTGCCAGCAGCCCCCAGGGAACTAATGAAAAACTGTTTTTT. Protein: CASSPQGTNEKLFF.

In its sample, this clone was seen once. Here the CDR3 reads CASSLSAGFAYEQYF. DNA of the CDR3: TGTGCCAGCAGCTTATCGGCTGGGTTTGCCTACGAGCAGTACTTC. The chain carries TRBV7-2 and TRBJ2-7; D uncertain. Germline V gene lookup returns CDR1 SGHTA and CDR2 FQGNSA. The V end was cut by 2 bases, the J end by 2 bases, with 13 bases between. The CDR3 is made up of 15 amino acids.

The rearrangement joins TRBV19 to TRBJ1-1; possibly TRBD1 for D (5 bases). The CDR3 is 14 amino acids. Trimming took 4 bases from V and 5 from J, leaving 14 bases between them. The germline gives CDR1 LNHDA, CDR2 SQIVND (reference sequence). The CDR3 sequence is CASSTRDLGTEAFF. The CDR3 DNA follows: TGTGCCAGTAGTACCCGGGACTTGGGGACTGAAGCTTTCTTT.

This clone was detected once. The V call is TRBV4-2, the J call TRBJ2-7, with 10 bases identical to TRBD2. Trimming removed 0 bases from V and 2 bases from J; junction bases left unmatched: 7. Looked up from germline, CDR1 is LGHNA and CDR2 is YNFKEQ. This CDR3 spans 17 amino acids. In nucleotides, the CDR3 is TGTGCCAGCAGCCAAGAGGTCAGAAGCGGGGGGGCCTACGAGCAGTACTTC. Its protein is CASSQEVRSGGAYEQYF.

The chain joins TRBV5-6 to TRBJ1-3; 9 nucleotides line up with TRBD1. There are 16 residues in the CDR3. The germline V gene encodes CDR1 SGHDT and CDR2 YYEEEE. With 0 bases clipped from V and 7 bases from J, the junction kept 8 bases outside the gene matches. The CDR3 here is CASSLGTGDKGNTIYF. The DNA of the CDR3 is TGTGCCAGCAGCTTGGGGACAGGGGATAAAGGGAACACCATATATTTT.

This clone was detected once. The V call is TRBV27, the J call TRBJ2-3; 10 bases map to TRBD1. Trimming cost V 6 bases and J 1 base; bases outside gene matches: 7. Germline V lookup: CDR1 MNHEY, CDR2 SMNVEV (reference sequence). The CDR3 has 16 residues. The CDR3 DNA follows: TGTGCCAGCAGAGACAGGGGGCGATTTGGCACAGATACGCAGTATTTT. Translated: CASRDRGRFGTDTQYF.

This chain links TRBV5-6 with TRBJ2-1, with 7 nucleotides matching TRBD1. CDR1 is SGHDT, CDR2 YYEEEE, per germline. The CDR3 length is 14 residues. With 2 bases clipped from V and 15 bases from J, the junction kept 14 bases outside the gene matches. The CDR3 DNA is TGTGCCAGCAGCTTCGAGACAGGGTCGACCCGACGGTTCTTC. It is translated as CASSFETGSTRRFF.

The V call is TRBV7-2, the J call TRBJ2-1; D is uncertain. The CDR3 runs 16 residues. Trimming cost V 0 bases and J 8 bases, with 17 bases left between them. CDR1 is SGHTA, CDR2 FQGNSA, per germline. This CDR3 is CASSLAGYDGLDEQFF. CDR3 DNA sequence: TGTGCCAGCAGCTTAGCGGGGTATGATGGATTGGATGAGCAGTTCTTC.

This chain uses TRBV2 with TRBJ1-1, with D perhaps TRBD1 (5 bases). Germline V lookup: CDR1 SNHLY, CDR2 FYNNEI. Trimming left V 6 bases short and J 1 base short, with 24 bases between. The CDR3 loop spans 18 amino acids. For the CDR3, the DNA is TGTGCCAGCAGCAAGACGGGGATGGGGGACCAGGGGAACACTGAAGCTTTCTTT. Protein: CASSKTGMGDQGNTEAFF.

The rearrangement uses TRBV13 and TRBJ2-5, with 8 bases matching TRBD2. The CDR3 runs to 14 residues. The V gene end was trimmed by 5 bases and the J gene end by 4 bases; junction bases not matched to a gene: 6. Germline-derived CDR1 and CDR2 are PRHDT and FYEKMQ (reference sequence). The CDR3 here is CASSPTGRGETQYF. CDR3 sequence (DNA): TGTGCCAGCAGCCCGACCGGGAGGGGAGAGACCCAGTACTTC.

This chain links TRBV28 with TRBJ2-1; 9 positions match TRBD2. Germline V gives CDR1 MDHEN, CDR2 SYDVKM. J was trimmed by 6 bases and V by 5 bases; bases with no gene match: 8. The CDR3 length is 15 residues. The CDR3 DNA reads TGTGCCAGCAGTCCGGGACTAGCCCGGGGCAATGAGCAGTTCTTC. Its translation: CASSPGLARGNEQFF.

This chain uses TRBV5-1 with TRBJ1-2; 7 nucleotides match TRBD1. This CDR3 has 13 amino acids. Germline trimming cut 0 bases from V and 8 bases from J; bases unmatched to any gene: 4. Germline lookup yields CDR1 SGHRS and CDR2 YFSETQ. Written as DNA, the CDR3 is TGCGCCAGCAGCTTGGGGACAGGAGGAGGCTACACCTTC. Protein product: CASSLGTGGGYTF.

J is TRBJ2-3 and V is TRBV6-4, with 7 bases that match TRBD2. V was clipped by 0 bases and J by 2 bases; unmatched bases: 5. Germline values: CDR1 MRHNA, CDR2 SNTAGT. The CDR3 is 16 amino acids. The CDR3 is CASSDSASGHTDTQYF. The CDR3 bases are TGTGCCAGCAGTGACTCGGCTAGCGGACACACAGATACGCAGTATTTT.

This clone was seen more than once but under ten times. The CDR3 DNA reads as TGCGCCAGCAGCTTAAACCAGGGCCACGAGCAGTACTTC. Translating gives CASSLNQGHEQYF. This chain connects TRBV5-1 to TRBJ2-7, with TRBD1 as a possible D gene (5 bases). Germline CDR1 is SGHRS and CDR2 is YFSETQ. Deletions cut 2 bases from V and 5 bases from J, with 11 bases between. The length of the CDR3 is 13 residues.